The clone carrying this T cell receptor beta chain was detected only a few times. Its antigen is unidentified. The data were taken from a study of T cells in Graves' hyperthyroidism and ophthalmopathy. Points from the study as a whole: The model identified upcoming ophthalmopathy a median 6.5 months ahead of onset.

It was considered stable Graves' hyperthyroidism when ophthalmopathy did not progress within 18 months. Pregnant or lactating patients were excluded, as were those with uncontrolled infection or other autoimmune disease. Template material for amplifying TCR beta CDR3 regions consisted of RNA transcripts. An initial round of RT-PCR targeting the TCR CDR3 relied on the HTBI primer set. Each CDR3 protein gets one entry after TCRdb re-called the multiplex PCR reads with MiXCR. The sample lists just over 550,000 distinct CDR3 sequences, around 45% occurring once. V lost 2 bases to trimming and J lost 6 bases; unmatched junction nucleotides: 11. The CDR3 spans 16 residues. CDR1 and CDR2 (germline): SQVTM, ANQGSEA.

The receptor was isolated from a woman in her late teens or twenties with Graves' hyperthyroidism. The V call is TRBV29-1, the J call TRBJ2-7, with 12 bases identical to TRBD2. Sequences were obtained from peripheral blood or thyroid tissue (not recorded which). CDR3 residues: CSVESWSSGRASEQYF. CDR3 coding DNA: TGCAGCGTTGAATCTTGGTCTAGCGGGAGGGCCTCCGAGCAGTACTTC.